This T cell receptor (beta chain) was sequenced during a study of cytomegalovirus exposure and HLA in healthy donors (dated by TCRdb to 2016 to 2017). About the full investigation: An earlier analysis of approximately 640 of the donors reported approximately 290 Gb of sequence data and 117 million unique TCR beta sequences from some 180 million T cells. An early release covering about 600 HLA-typed donors comprised about 300 gigabases of sequencing data and approximately 80 million unique TCR sequences. Of the roughly 410 genotyped donors, roughly 76% were placed in the genetic ancestry cluster associated with self-reported Caucasian donors. The study was designed to test whether signatures of past pathogen exposure could be identified by cataloging public T cell receptors. The study profiled the T cell repertoires of about 720 subjects by immunosequencing and related them to cytomegalovirus serostatus. A separate validation cohort of over 95 different subjects was used in addition to the 666-subject first cohort. High-throughput TCR immunosequencing, statistical association of individual TCRs with disease status, and machine learning were combined to predict cytomegalovirus infection status. A later analysis re-examined previously published TCR beta repertoires from more than 650 donors and added high-resolution HLA genotyping to investigate patterns of TCR occurrence. Rather than using new phenotypic data, the later analysis identified candidate immune exposures from TCR beta sequences and from how often those sequences occurred across donors. An earlier analysis of 500 to 650 of the donors applied high-throughput TCR beta sequencing to assess whether each TCR beta V gene segment acted as functional or pseudogenic. Donor age, sex, ethnicity and CMV serostatus were compiled alongside the repertoire data. Genome-wide SNP genotypes for about 65% of the roughly 670 donors were used in a later genetic analysis, which treated that subset as a discovery cohort. All discovery cohort repertoires had been generated using a single sequencing platform. Class I and class II HLA loci were covered by the typing at four-digit resolution. Typing coverage differed by locus: A, B, C, DRB1 and DQB1 were typed in roughly 620-630 donors, DQA1 in roughly 510, DPA1 in 600 to 610, and DPB1 in 450 to 480. Roughly 5 DR-DQ haplotypes were handled as single units for association and clustering because linkage in the cohort was strong. Across some 400 genotyped donors of the cohort, an average of approximately 200,000 unique TCR beta nucleotide sequences per donor were sequenced, and roughly a sixth of those sequences were non-productive.

The library came from the immunoSEQ multiplex PCR assay. The multiplex PCR relied on a mix of 60 forward primers for TCR Vbeta segments and 13 reverse primers for TCR Jbeta segments. Amplification of the CDR3 region of rearranged TCR beta genes was performed with a multiplex PCR assay on genomic DNA. The amplified TCR beta libraries were sequenced on the Illumina HiSeq System as 87-base-pair reads. From the authors' description of their analysis: A later analysis tallied 70 million to 100 million unique TCR beta chains across the 666 repertoires, and approximately 12 million of those chains were shared by two or more donors. Raw reads were error-corrected and collapsed into unique sequences with a nearest-neighbor algorithm that merged closely related sequences to remove PCR and sequencing errors. CDR3 sequences were aligned to IMGT reference sequences to assign V, D and J gene segments. For a sequence to be retained, a match of at least six nucleotides to both a V gene segment and a J gene segment was required. Rearrangements were called productive when the CDR3 lacked stop codons and stayed in frame with V and J; all others were non-productive. Following IMGT convention, CDR3 was defined as the stretch from the second conserved V-encoded cysteine to the conserved J-encoded phenylalanine. In an earlier analysis of some 550 of the donors, sequences lacking an unambiguous match to a single V gene segment were excluded. In an earlier analysis of approximately 500 of the donors, a V segment was called functional when productive rearrangements were above 56.7%, and segregating when the standard deviation between donors exceeded 5%. A statistical classification framework was developed to diagnose cytomegalovirus status using the catalog of TCR beta chain sequences. V and J gene assignment, in a later analysis, came from comparing TCR nucleotide sequences with IMGT/GENE-DB human TR gene sequences. The TCRdist pipeline was used in a later analysis to assign CDR3 sequences and most-parsimonious VDJ recombination scenarios. A later analysis defined each TCR beta chain by its CDR3 amino acid sequence plus V-gene family, and excluded reads lacking a unique V-gene family. As a way to deal with suspected cross-contamination and a sequencing artifact, a later analysis dropped 640 or so nucleotide sequences that were highly shared and had low generation probability. A later analysis calculated a clonal expansion index for each public chain from normalized within-repertoire ranks of inferred template counts. In a later analysis, generation probabilities were computed using a VDJ recombination model fitted to out-of-frame rearrangements, and the results were checked against IGoR. In a later analysis, TCR-TCR, TCR-HLA and TCR-CMV co-occurrence was scored with hypergeometric tests, and a repertoire-size bias correction was applied to TCR pairs. False discovery rates were estimated in a later analysis by permuting HLA or CMV assignments 20 times. In a later analysis, co-occurring TCRs were grouped using DBSCAN, with TCRdist sequence similarity added in when clustering inside HLA-allele-positive subsets. Co-occurrence clustering excluded repertoires with fewer than 30,000 or more than 120,000 public chains, plus five with anomalous nucleotide sharing. This immuneACCESS table, as held by TCRdb, lists in-frame sequences with V and J called but not all clones. Of the missing ones, under half trace to an unresolved V gene in checked studies; the others have no known cause. That table gives V, J and clone size, and the DNA gave D and trimming. Here the sample has under 150,000 clones; around 70% occur a single time. The ten largest clones take up less than 2.5% of the sample.

Points on this clone: The antigen it binds to is not known. Base qualities are not recorded, but no much larger clone differs from it by a single base.

In total, 600 or so healthy bone marrow donors made up the cohort. Cohort members were all nominally healthy when sampled, although unrecorded immune exposures were likely present. The donor was CMV seronegative and belonged to the group of 320 or so seronegative cohort members. A peripheral blood sample was provided by each donor, and peripheral blood mononuclear cells were used for TCR beta sequencing. Genomic DNA was extracted from the blood cell samples with the Qiagen DNeasy Blood Extraction Kit. Broader findings and caveats from the paper: According to a later analysis, parvovirus B19, influenza, CMV and Epstein-Barr virus appeared linked to several top co-occurrence clusters. A cluster of highly shared sequence variants was judged likely to represent a technical artifact of the sequencing pipeline. In a later genetic analysis, fewer N-insertions in productive TCRs were reported among donors in an Asian-associated ancestry cluster than the roughly 700-donor mean. A later analysis found that TCR association rates varied across HLA loci, with DRB1 alleles showing the most associated TCRs and HLA-C alleles the fewest. The classifier was reported to diagnose cytomegalovirus status with high specificity and sensitivity in both the original cohort and the validation cohort. While some public TCRs were present in many individuals, most TCR sequences turned up only very rarely across donors. HLA typing was unavailable for some donors at each locus, so association tests used only the typed subset. A later analysis found that HLA-associated TCR beta chains were more clonally expanded and had lower generation probabilities than equally common non-associated chains. In this cohort, only TCR beta chains were sequenced, and detectable features were limited by the absence of alpha or paired-chain data. Because the 87-base-pair reads could not distinguish some IMGT-functional V segments, including TRBV6-2 and TRBV6-3, those segments were excluded. Specific HLA alleles were associated with 16,951 TCR beta sequences at a false discovery rate of 0.05 in a later analysis. An association between a missense DCLRE1C variant and V-gene and J-gene trimming of TCR beta chains was found in a later genetic analysis and replicated in an independent cohort. Assigning TCR associations to individual alleles was difficult when HLA alleles, especially DR and DQ, strongly co-occurred. A further reported finding was that TCR beta sequences accurately predicted the HLA-A and HLA-B alleles for most subjects in the first cohort. In an earlier analysis of some 500 of the donors, most TCR beta V segments appeared in productive rearrangements about 90% or about 30% of the time, broadly matching IMGT annotations. Linkage disequilibrium might explain the correlated functional status among segregating V segments, but an unknown experimental factor could not be excluded. According to the authors, the approach could potentially be generalized to other disease states and immunological phenotypes. The study listed 150 to 200 TCR beta chains as associated with cytomegalovirus. A few of the identified cytomegalovirus-associated TCR beta chains were confirmed in vitro to be specific for cytomegalovirus antigens. Most CMV-associated TCR beta chains appeared to be HLA-restricted in a later analysis, and the HLA associations seemed to be driven largely by CMV exposure. For the cohort, immune exposure information was limited to CMV serostatus. Roughly uniform sequencing depth across donors was assumed in presence/absence analyses, although this assumption may not hold. About 15 rarely observed V segments, including chromosome 9 orphons, were excluded from the earlier analysis of several hundred of the donors because counts were too low.

The CDR3 holds 12 amino acids from the cysteine to the phenylalanine. The DNA shown is the 36-base CDR3, in frame from base 1. From a lookup of the germline V gene, CDR1 and CDR2 are SQVTM and ANQGSEA. A distance of 8 bases separates the germline ends of V and J, which lose 5 bases and 2 bases respectively. This sequence was found in a man in his forties in good health and CMV-seronegative. The sequence joins TRBV29-1 to TRBJ2-3; TRBD1 is perhaps the D gene, given 6 matching bases. The specimen sequenced was PBMCs. CDR3 region: CSVWDNTDTQYF. The DNA is as follows: TGCAGCGTTTGGGACAACACAGATACGCAGTATTTT.